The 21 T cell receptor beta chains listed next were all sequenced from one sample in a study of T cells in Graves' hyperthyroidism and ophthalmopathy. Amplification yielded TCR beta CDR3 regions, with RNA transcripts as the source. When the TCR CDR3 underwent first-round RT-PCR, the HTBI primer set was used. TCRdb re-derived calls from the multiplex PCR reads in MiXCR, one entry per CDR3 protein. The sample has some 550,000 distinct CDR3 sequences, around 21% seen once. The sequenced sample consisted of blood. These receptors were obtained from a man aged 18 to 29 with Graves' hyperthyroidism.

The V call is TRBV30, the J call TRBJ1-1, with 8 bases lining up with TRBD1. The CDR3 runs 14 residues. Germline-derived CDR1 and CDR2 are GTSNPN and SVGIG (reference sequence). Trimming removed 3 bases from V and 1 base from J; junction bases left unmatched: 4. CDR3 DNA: TGTGCCTGGAGGACTGGGACAGGGAACACTGAAGCTTTCTTT. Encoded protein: CAWRTGTGNTEAFF.

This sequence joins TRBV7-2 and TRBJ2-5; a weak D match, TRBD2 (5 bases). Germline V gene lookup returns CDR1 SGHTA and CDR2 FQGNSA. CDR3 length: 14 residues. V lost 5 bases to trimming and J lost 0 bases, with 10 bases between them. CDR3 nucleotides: TGTGCCAGCAGCATACTAGAATACCAAGAGACCCAGTACTTC. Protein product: CASSILEYQETQYF.

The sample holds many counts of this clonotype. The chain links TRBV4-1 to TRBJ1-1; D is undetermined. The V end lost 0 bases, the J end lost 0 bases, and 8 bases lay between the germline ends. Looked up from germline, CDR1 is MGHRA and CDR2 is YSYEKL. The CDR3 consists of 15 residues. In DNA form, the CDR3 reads TGCGCCAGCAGCCAAGATAGGGAAGTGAACACTGAAGCTTTCTTT. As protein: CASSQDREVNTEAFF.

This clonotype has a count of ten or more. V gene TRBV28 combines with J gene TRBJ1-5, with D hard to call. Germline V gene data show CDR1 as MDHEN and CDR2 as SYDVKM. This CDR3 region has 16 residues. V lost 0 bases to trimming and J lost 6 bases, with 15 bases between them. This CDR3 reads CASSLWGGIGFQPQHF. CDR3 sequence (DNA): TGTGCCAGCAGTTTATGGGGTGGGATCGGTTTTCAGCCCCAGCATTTT.

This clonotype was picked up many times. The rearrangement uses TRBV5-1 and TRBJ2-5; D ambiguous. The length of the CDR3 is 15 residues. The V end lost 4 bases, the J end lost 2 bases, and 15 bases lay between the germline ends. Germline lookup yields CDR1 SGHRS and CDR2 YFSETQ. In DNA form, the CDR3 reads TGCGCCAGCAGCCTAGAGCTTCACCCTCAAGAGACCCAGTACTTC. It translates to CASSLELHPQETQYF.

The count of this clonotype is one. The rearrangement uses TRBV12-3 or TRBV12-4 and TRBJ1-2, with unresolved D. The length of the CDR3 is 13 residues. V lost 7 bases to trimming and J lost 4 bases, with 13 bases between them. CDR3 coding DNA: TGTGCCAGCACCTTTCTGGGAAGCTATGGCTACACCTTC. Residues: CASTFLGSYGYTF.

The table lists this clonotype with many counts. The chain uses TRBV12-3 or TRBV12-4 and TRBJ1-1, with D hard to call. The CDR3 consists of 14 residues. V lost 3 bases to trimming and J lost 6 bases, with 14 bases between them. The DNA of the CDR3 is TGTGCCAGCAGTTTTTGGGGTTTGGCGGCTGAAGCTTTCTTT. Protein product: CASSFWGLAAEAFF.

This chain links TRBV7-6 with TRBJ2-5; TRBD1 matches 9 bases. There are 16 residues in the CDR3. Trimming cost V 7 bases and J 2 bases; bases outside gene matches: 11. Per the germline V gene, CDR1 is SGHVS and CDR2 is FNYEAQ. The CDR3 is CASNDPGQGPQETQYF. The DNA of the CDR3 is TGTGCCAGCAACGACCCGGGACAGGGTCCACAAGAGACCCAGTACTTC.

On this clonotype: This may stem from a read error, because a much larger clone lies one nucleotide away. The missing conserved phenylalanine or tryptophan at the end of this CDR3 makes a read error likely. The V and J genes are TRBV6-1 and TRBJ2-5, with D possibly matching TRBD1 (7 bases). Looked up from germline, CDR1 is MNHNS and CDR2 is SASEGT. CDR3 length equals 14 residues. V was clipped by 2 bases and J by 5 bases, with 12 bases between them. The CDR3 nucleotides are TGTGCCAGCAGTGAAATGGCGGGACAGGAGACCCAGTACGTC. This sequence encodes CASSEMAGQETQYV.

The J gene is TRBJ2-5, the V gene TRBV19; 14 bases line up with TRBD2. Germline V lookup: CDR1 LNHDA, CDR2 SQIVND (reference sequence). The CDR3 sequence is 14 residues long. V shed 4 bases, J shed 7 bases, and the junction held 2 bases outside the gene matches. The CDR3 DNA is TGTGCCAGTAGTACCGGACTAGCGGGAGGGACCCAGTACTTC. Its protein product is CASSTGLAGGTQYF.

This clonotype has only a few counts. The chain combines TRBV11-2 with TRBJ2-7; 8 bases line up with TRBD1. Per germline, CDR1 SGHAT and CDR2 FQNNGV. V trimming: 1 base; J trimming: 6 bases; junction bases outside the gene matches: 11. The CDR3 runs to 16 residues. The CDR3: CASSLVFGQGSREQYF. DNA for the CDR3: TGTGCCAGCAGCTTAGTGTTTGGACAGGGATCCCGCGAGCAGTACTTC.

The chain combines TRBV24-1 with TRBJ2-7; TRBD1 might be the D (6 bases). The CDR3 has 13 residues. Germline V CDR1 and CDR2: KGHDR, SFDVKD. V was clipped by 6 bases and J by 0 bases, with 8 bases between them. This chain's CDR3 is CATSRGHSYEQYF. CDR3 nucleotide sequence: TGTGCCACCAGTAGGGGACACTCCTACGAGCAGTACTTC.

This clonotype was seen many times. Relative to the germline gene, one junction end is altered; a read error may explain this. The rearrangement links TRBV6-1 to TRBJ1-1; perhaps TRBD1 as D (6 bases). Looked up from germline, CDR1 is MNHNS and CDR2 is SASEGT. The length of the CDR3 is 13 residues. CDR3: CAGSRGENTEAFF. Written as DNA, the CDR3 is TGTGCCGGCAGCAGGGGCGAGAACACTGAAGCTTTCTTT.

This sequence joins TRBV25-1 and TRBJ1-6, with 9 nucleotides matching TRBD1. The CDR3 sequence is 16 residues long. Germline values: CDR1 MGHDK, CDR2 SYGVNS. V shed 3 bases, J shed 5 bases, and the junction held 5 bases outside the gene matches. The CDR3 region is CASSEDRGRDNSPLHF. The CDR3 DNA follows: TGTGCCAGCAGTGAGGACAGGGGAAGAGATAATTCACCCCTCCACTTT. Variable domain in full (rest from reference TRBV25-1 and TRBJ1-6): EADIYQTPRYLVIGTGKKITLECSQTMGHDKMYWYQQDPGMELHLIHYSYGVNSTEKGDLSSESTVSRIRTEHFPLTLESARPSHTSQYLCASSEDRGRDNSPLHFGNGTRLTVT.

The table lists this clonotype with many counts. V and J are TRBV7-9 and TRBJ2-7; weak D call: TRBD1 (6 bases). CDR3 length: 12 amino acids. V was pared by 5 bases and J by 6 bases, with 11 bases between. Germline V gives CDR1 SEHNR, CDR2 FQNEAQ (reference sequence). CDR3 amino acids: CASSPTGIEQYF. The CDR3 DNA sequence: TGTGCCAGCAGCCCCACAGGGATCGAGCAGTACTTC.

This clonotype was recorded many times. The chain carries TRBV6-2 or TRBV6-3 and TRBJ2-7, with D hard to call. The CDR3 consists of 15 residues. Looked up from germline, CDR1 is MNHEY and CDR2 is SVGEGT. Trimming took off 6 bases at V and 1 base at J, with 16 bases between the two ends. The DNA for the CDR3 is TGTGCCAGCAGCCGGACCGGGTCCCCATCCTACGAGCAGTACTTC. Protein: CASSRTGSPSYEQYF.

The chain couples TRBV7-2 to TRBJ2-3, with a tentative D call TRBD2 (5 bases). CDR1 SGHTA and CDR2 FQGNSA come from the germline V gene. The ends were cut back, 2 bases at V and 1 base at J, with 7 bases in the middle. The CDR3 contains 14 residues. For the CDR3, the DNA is TGTGCCAGCAGCTTATACGGGGGCACAGATACGCAGTATTTT. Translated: CASSLYGGTDTQYF. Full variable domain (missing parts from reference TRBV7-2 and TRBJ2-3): GAGVSQSPSNKVTEKGKDVELRCDPISGHTALYWYRQSLGQGLEFLIYFQGNSAPDKSGLPSDRFSAERTGGSVSTLTIQRTQQEDSAVYLCASSLYGGTDTQYFGPGTRLTVL.

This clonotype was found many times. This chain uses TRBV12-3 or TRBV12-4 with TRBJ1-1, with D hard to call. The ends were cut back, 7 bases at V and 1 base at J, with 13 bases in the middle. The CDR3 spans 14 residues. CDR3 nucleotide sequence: TGTGCCAGCACCTTACATATGACGAACACTGAAGCTTTCTTT. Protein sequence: CASTLHMTNTEAFF.

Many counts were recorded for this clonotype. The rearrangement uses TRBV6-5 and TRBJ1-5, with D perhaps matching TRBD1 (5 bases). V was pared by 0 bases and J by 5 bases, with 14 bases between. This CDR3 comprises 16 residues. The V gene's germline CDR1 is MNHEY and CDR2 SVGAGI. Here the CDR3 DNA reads TGTGCCAGCAGTTACTCCGGGGGAGCCCCCTATCAGCCCCAGCATTTT. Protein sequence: CASSYSGGAPYQPQHF.

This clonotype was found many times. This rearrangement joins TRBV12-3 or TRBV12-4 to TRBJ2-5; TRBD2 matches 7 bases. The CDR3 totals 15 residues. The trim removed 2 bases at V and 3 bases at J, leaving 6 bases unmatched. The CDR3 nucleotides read TGTGCCAGCAGTTTATGGGGGGGTGGGGAAGAGACCCAGTACTTC. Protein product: CASSLWGGGEETQYF.

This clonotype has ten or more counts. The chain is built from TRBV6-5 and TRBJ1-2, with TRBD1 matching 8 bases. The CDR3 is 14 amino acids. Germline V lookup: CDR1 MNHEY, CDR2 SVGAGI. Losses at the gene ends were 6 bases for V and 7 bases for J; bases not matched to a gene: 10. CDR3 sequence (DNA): TGTGCCAGCAGGGGGGGGGACAGGCCTAGTGGCTACACCTTC. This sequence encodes CASRGGDRPSGYTF.